The source of this T cell receptor (beta chain) is a study of blood T cell repertoires in COVID-19 (TCRdb year 2020). About the full investigation: Samples from collaborators originated in the United States, Italy and Spain and spanned both the acute and convalescent phases of COVID-19. The sample metadata nearly always contained a de-identified subject ID, COVID-19 status, age in years and sex. Samples came from the ongoing ImmuneRACE study (first 160 participants) plus 1,254 subjects from 6 global collaborators. The repertoires were released in a freely available public database meant as a resource for research on the immune response to SARS-CoV-2. Deeply sampled blood TCRbeta repertoires from subjects exposed to, actively infected with, or recovered from COVID-19 were included in the dataset. The prospective study material was composed of cDNA or gDNA derived from T cells, B-cell-depleted T cells, or PBMCs. HLA class I and class II types, where available, came from metadata supplied by the sample provider rather than from assay-based typing. What the work shows at the level of the full study, not this receptor alone: How much clinical and demographic metadata was included differed by source and by participant, and the metadata was provided uncurated.

The immunoSEQ Assay, a bias-controlled multiplex PCR, was used to amplify TCRbeta CDR3 regions from genomic DNA. Per the authors' processing: The number of nucleated cells in each sample was estimated by amplification of reference gene primers within the assay. To quantify the absolute abundance of each unique TCRbeta CDR3 rearrangement, sequence reads were collapsed and filtered. For each sample, productive Simpson clonality was calculated by taking the square root of Simpson's diversity index across productive rearrangements. The table was pulled from immuneACCESS by TCRdb, which kept in-frame rearrangements only. Such tables lose some clones; where checked, under half of the loss comes from unresolved V genes, and the rest has no known cause. The DNA was the basis for D and trimming; V, J and clone size are from that table. The sample yields 250,000 to 350,000 clones; around nine tenths were counted once. The top ten hold 11% of the sample.

A remark on this clone: The antigen it binds to is not known. Base qualities are not recorded, but no much larger clone differs from it by a single base.

One collaborating source in Seattle enrolled patients during active infection and followed them longitudinally through the course of disease. Collaborating institutions collected whole blood in K2EDTA tubes following their own protocols. For TCRbeta analysis, collaborators shipped samples in one of three forms: frozen whole blood, isolated PBMCs, or DNA extracted from either of those sample types. The TCR originated in a woman aged 30 to 39 with COVID-19, enrolled during active disease. Material: peripheral blood.

CDR3 reads: CSVAHSGTSGMGQFF. The bases are TGCAGCGTTGCCCACTCCGGGACTAGCGGGATGGGGCAGTTCTTC. The chain is encoded by TRBV29-1 joined to TRBJ2-1; a stretch of 13 junction bases matches TRBD2. Trimming leaves V shorter by 4 bases and J shorter by 12 bases, with the junction holding 12 bases beyond the gene matches. Reading from cysteine to phenylalanine, the CDR3 counts 15 amino acids. Only CDR3 DNA remains: 45 bases, in frame from the first base. The germline V gene provides CDR1 SQVTM and CDR2 ANQGSEA.